The source of this T cell receptor (beta chain) is a study of tumor and adjacent non-tumor tissue in lung cancer. Across the whole study: Some 3.9 million productive TCRbeta reads were obtained per sample on average. Study results and caveats: Tumor TCR diversity, when higher, was linked to shorter survival. Compared with tumor, normal lung showed significantly lower TCR diversity.

A modified ARM-PCR protocol with three rounds of nested PCR amplified TCRbeta. Via MiXCR, TCRdb re-called the multiplex PCR reads, giving one row per CDR3 protein. The repertoire includes 75,000 to 80,000 distinct CDR3 sequences, more than 65% of them detected once, and under 40% sits in the top ten. RNA was extracted from bulk tissue without any cell sorting. Distant lung tissue was collected more than 3 cm away from the tumor edge. Germline values: CDR1 LGHNT, CDR2 FRNRAP. The CDR3 is made up of 15 amino acids. This clonotype was observed a handful of times. No antigen is known for it. Compared with germline, one end of the junction differs, possibly owing to a read error.

The chain employs TRBV12-5 and TRBJ1-2; D is unresolved. Sequencing input: distant non-tumor lung tissue. This TCR came from a man between 65 and 80 years old with non-small cell lung cancer. As DNA, the CDR3 is TGTGCTGGTGGTTTGACCTTACAGCGAGACTATGGCTACACCTTC. Residues: CAGGLTLQRDYGYTF.